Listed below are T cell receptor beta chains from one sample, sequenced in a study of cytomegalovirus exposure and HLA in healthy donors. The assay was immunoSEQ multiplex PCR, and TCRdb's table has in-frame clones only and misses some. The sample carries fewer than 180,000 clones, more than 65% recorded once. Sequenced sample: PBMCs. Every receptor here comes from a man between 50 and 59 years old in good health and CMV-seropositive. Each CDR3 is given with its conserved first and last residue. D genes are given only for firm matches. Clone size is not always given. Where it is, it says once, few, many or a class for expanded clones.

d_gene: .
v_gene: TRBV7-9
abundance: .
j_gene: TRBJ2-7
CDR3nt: TGTTCCAGCAGCTTAACTGGCGAGCAGTACTTC
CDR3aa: CSSSLTGEQYF

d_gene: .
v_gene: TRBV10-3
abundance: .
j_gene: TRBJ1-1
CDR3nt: TGTGCCATCAGTGCAGGGACACTTGTGAACACTGAAGCTTTCTTT
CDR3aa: CAISAGTLVNTEAFF

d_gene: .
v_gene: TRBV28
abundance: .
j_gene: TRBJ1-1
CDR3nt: TGTGCCAGCTTCGCTGTAGGGGCGTCTCCTGAAGCTTTCTTT
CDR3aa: CASFAVGASPEAFF

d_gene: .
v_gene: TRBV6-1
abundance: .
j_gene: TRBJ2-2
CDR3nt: TGTGCCAGCAAAGGGAGGGACACGAACACCGGGGAGCTGTTTTTT
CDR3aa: CASKGRDTNTGELFF

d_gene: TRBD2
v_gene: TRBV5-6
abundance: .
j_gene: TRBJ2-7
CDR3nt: TGTGCCAGCAGCTTGGAACGGGAGGGGATACGGAACGAGCAGTACTTC
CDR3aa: CASSLEREGIRNEQYF

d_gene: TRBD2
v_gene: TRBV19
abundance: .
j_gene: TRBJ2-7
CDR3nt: TGTGCCAGTAGCGCCTTCGGACTAGCGGAGTCCTACGAGCAGTACTTC
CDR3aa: CASSAFGLAESYEQYF

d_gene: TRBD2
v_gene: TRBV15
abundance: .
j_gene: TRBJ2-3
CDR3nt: TGTGCCACCAGCAGAACAGCGGGAGGGCCGGGTACAGATACGCAGTATTTT
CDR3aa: CATSRTAGGPGTDTQYF

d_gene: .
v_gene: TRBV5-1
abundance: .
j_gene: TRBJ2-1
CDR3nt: TGCGCCAGCAGCTTGAGACTGGGCGCCTCCAGGGTTGGCGGGCAGTTCTTC
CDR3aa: CASSLRLGASRVGGQFF

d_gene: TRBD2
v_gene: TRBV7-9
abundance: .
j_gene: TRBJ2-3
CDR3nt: TGTTCCAGCAGCTTCATACTAGCGGGGGATACAGATACGCAGTATTTT
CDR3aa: CSSSFILAGDTDTQYF

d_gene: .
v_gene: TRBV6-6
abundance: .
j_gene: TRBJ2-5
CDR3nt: TGTGCCAGCAGTTACGACAGCTCCCAAGAGACCCAGTACTTC
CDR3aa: CASSYDSSQETQYF

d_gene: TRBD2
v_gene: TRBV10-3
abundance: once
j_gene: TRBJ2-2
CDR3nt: TGTGCCATCAGACCCGGGACTAGCGGGAGGGCCGGAACCGGGGAGCTGTTTTTT
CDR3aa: CAIRPGTSGRAGTGELFF